These T cell receptor beta chains were read from a single sample in a study of T cells in Graves' hyperthyroidism and ophthalmopathy. A single record per CDR3 protein comes from TCRdb applying MiXCR to the multiplex PCR reads. The data contain hundreds of thousands of distinct CDR3 sequences, approximately 25% of them singletons. Input material: blood. These receptors all come from a man aged 45-65 years with Graves' hyperthyroidism. Both conserved end residues are part of each CDR3.

V gene	J gene	CDR3 protein
TRBV28	TRBJ2-5	CASTIDRGPETQYF
TRBV11-2	TRBJ2-3	CASSPGLAPPDTQYF
TRBV5-1	TRBJ2-7	CASSIDPGPAGEQYF
TRBV27	TRBJ2-7	CASSLRGGSYEQYF
TRBV19	TRBJ2-7	CASSMGQGASYEQYF
TRBV7-2	TRBJ1-5	CASSLGRSNQPQHF
TRBV29-1	TRBJ2-5	CSAATGGETQYF
TRBV2	TRBJ2-5	CASDLPLRTSVQETQYF
TRBV6-5	TRBJ2-7	CASSYGAGREQYF
TRBV20-1	TRBJ2-5	CSARDLRTPLETQYF
TRBV12-3/TRBV12-4	TRBJ2-5	CASSLGGRSETQYF
TRBV12-5	TRBJ2-5	CASGKLAGERETQYF
TRBV7-9	TRBJ1-1	CASSLADWGDSVAFF
TRBV9	TRBJ1-1	CASSSQEQTEAFF
TRBV6-1	TRBJ1-5	CASSEAGQSNQPQHF
TRBV28	TRBJ2-1	CASSSTRRGTANEQFF
TRBV7-2	TRBJ1-2	CASSLAGTGPYYAGYTF
TRBV20-1	TRBJ2-3	CSARGFLGQVDTQYF
TRBV19	TRBJ2-7	CASSPPPPRSDEQYF
TRBV5-1	TRBJ2-6	CASSSYGGSPRSGANVLTF
TRBV10-3	TRBJ2-1	CAISGPDRDYNEQFF
TRBV29-1	TRBJ2-7	CSIAGPGVGYFEQYF
TRBV27	TRBJ2-4	CASVPGGDAKNIQYF
TRBV6-1	TRBJ2-5	CASSETETQYF
TRBV28	TRBJ2-3	CASSSQGASTDTQYF
TRBV29-1	TRBJ1-2	CSVGGGAHNYGYTF
TRBV15	TRBJ2-1	CATTPSGFSYNEQFF
TRBV3-1	TRBJ1-1	CASRHTLRVTEAFF
TRBV15	TRBJ2-7	CATSRGRVTLYEQYF
TRBV20-1	TRBJ1-1	CSARDGRANTEAFF
TRBV2	TRBJ1-1	CASLRQGTGTEAFF
TRBV29-1	TRBJ1-1	CSVAGQGAKAFF
TRBV27	TRBJ1-6	CASSRGTGPNSPLHF
TRBV6-2/TRBV6-3	TRBJ1-1	CASSFIDSSNTEAFF
TRBV5-1	TRBJ2-7	CASSLTVNSYEQYF
TRBV18	TRBJ2-7	CASSPEQSSYEQYF
TRBV28	TRBJ2-4	CASTEGLGTKNIQYF
TRBV2	TRBJ2-5	CASSEWARSGSFKETQYF
TRBV6-1	TRBJ1-1	CASSVRVGDEAFF
TRBV3-1	TRBJ1-1	CASSPLSGANTEAFF
TRBV20-1	TRBJ2-3	CSASAGTSGRRDTQYF
TRBV7-9	TRBJ1-1	CASSLWQNTEAFF
TRBV5-1	TRBJ2-3	CASSLAGKLDTQYF
TRBV5-1	TRBJ2-2	CASSLEGAGTGELFF
TRBV24-1	TRBJ2-2	CATSDYPGLAGTGELFF
TRBV7-9	TRBJ2-3	CASSFTMTSGRAGGTDTQYF
TRBV28	TRBJ2-7	CASRAPETGGEQYF
TRBV3-1	TRBJ2-1	CASSEKLYNEQFF
TRBV24-1	TRBJ2-7	CATSGTNSYEQYF
TRBV5-1	TRBJ1-1	CASRNEGLNTEAFF
TRBV30	TRBJ1-2	CACSTGSYTF
TRBV12-3/TRBV12-4	TRBJ2-7	CASTQTPFSYEQYF